This T cell receptor (beta chain) emerged from a study of cytomegalovirus exposure and HLA in healthy donors. Study findings and constraints: Whilst most TCR sequences proved rare, a subset of public TCRs occurred across many donors. For most TCR beta V segments, an earlier analysis put the productive rate at about 87% or about 30% of the time.

Details on this clone: The antigen is not known.

The CDR3 runs 14 residues. Germline V CDR1 and CDR2: KGHSH, LQKENI. V was pared by 2 bases and J by 4 bases, with 11 bases between. The PCR used 60 Vbeta and 13 Jbeta primers. Generated by immunoSEQ multiplex PCR, the TCRdb table keeps only in-frame clones and is missing some. In the table there are about 150,000 clones, approximately 10% of which are singletons. The origin of this receptor is a woman between 40 and 55 years old in good health and CMV-seropositive. The sequencing input was PBMCs. The chain combines TRBV18 with TRBJ1-2; a weak D match, TRBD1 (5 bases). The CDR3: CASSPSQEVYGYTF. The CDR3 DNA is TGTGCCAGCTCACCATCACAGGAAGTCTATGGCTACACCTTC. The whole variable domain, filled in from reference TRBV18 and TRBJ1-2, reads NAGVMQNPRHLVRRRGQEARLRCSPMKGHSHVYWYRQLPEEGLKFMVYLQKENIIDESGMPKERFSAEFPKEGPSILRIQQVVRGDSAAYFCASSPSQEVYGYTFGSGTRLTVV.